The T cell receptor (beta chain) under discussion was sequenced for a study of human T cells and chemical hapten exposure. About the research overall: Upper inner arm skin measuring roughly 2 cm by roughly 2 cm received 2% DPC for sensitization. The scalp of each patient received a weekly diphenylcyclopropenone dose for the full roughly 23-week study.

CDR1 MDHEN and CDR2 SYDVKM come from the germline V gene. The CDR3 extends over 14 amino acids. Between the trimmed V and J ends, which lost 6 bases and 0 bases, there was a span of 9 bases. The sample's time point: pre-sensitization, week 0. Treatment defined: therapeutic diphenylcyclopropenone sensitization with weekly scalp DPC. The donor pool consisted of alopecia patients aged 18 to 70 years, considered suitable for DPC. TCRdb called the RACE reads again in MiXCR, with one record for every CDR3 protein. The sample lists 150,000 to 200,000 distinct CDR3 sequences, more than 25% occurring once. This TCR was recovered from a woman between 25 and 40 years old with alopecia areata. Some clones in this sample may be carry-over from other donors' samples. The chain is built from TRBV28 and TRBJ2-1, with D hard to call. Here the sequenced sample was whole blood, taken in connection with sensitization to the hapten diphenylcyclopropenone (DPC). In nucleotides, the CDR3 is TGTGCCAGCAGCCCTATTCCCTCCTACAATGAGCAGTTCTTC. It yields the protein CASSPIPSYNEQFF. The whole variable domain, filled in from reference TRBV28 and TRBJ2-1, reads DVKVTQSSRYLVKRTGEKVFLECVQDMDHENMFWYRQDPGLGLRLIYFSYDVKMKEKGDIPEGYSVSREKKERFSLILESASTNQTSMYLCASSPIPSYNEQFFGPGTRLTVL.